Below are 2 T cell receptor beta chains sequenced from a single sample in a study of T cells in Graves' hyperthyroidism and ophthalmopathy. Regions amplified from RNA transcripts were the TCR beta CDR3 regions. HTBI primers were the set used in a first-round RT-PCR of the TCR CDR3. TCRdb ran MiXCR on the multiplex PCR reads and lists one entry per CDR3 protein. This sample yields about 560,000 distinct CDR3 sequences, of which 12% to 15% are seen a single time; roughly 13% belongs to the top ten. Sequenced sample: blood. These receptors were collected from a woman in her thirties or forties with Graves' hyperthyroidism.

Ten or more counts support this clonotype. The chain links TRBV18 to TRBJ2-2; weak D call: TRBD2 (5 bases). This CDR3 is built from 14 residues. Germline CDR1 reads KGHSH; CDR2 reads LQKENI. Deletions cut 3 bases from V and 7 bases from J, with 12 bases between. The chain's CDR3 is CASSPEARGGELFF. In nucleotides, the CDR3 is TGTGCCAGCTCACCCGAGGCTCGGGGCGGGGAGCTGTTTTTT.

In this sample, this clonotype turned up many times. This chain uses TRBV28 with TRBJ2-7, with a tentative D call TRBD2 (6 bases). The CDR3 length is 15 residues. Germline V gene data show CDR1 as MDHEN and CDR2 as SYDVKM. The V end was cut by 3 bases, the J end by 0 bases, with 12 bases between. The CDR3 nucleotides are TGTGCCAGCAGTTTGGGCGGGATAAGCTCCTACGAGCAGTACTTC. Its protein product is CASSLGGISSYEQYF.